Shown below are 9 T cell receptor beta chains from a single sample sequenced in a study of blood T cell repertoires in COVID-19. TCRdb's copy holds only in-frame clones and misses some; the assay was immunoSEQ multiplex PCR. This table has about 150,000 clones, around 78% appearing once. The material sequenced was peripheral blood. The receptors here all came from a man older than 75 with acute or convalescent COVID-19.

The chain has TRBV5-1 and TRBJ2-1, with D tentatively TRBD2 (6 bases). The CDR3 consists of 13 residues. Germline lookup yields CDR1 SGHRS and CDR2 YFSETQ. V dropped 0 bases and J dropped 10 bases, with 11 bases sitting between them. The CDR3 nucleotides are TGCGCCAGCAGCTTGGGAGGGACTCGGGAGCAGTTCTTC. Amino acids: CASSLGGTREQFF.

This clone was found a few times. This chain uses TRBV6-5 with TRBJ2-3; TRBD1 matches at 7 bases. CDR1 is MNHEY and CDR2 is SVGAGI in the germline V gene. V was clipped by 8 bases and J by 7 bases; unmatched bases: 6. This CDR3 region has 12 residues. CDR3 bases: TGTGCCAGCCGGACAGGACAATATACGCAGTATTTT. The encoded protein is CASRTGQYTQYF.

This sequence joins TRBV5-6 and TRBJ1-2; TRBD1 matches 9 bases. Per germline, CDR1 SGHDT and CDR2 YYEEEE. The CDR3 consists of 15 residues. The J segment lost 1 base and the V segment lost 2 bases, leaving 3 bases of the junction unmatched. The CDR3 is CASSFRDRVNYGYTF. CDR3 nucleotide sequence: TGTGCCAGCAGCTTCCGGGACAGGGTTAACTATGGCTACACCTTC. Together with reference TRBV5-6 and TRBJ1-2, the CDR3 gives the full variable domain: DAGVTQSPTHLIKTRGQQVTLRCSPKSGHDTVSWYQQALGQGPQFIFQYYEEEERQRGNFPDRFSGHQFPNYSSELNVNALLLGDSALYLCASSFRDRVNYGYTFGSGTRLTVV.

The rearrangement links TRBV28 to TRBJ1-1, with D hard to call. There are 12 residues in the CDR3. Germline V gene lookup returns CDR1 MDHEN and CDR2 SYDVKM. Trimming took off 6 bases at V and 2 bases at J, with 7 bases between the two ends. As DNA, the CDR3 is TGTGCCAGCAGGGGAGTAAACACTGAAGCTTTCTTT. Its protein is CASRGVNTEAFF.

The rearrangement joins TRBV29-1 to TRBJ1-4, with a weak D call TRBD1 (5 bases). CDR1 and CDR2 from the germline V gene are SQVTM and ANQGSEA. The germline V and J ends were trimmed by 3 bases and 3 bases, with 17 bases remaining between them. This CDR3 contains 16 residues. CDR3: CSVEFGGGWANEKLFF. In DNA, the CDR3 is TGCAGCGTTGAGTTCGGCGGGGGATGGGCTAATGAAAAACTGTTTTTT.

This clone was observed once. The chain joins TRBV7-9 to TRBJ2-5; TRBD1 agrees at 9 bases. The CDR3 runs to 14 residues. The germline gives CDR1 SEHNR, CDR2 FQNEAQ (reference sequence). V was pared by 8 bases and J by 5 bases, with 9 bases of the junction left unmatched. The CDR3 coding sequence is TGTGCCAGCGTCACCGACAGGGGGAGGGAGACCCAGTACTTC. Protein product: CASVTDRGRETQYF.

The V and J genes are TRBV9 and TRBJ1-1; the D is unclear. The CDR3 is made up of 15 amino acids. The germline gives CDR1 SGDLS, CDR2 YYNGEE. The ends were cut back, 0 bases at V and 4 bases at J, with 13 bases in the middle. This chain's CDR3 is CASSVGAAAGTEAFF. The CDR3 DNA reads TGTGCCAGCAGCGTAGGTGCGGCAGCCGGCACTGAAGCTTTCTTT.

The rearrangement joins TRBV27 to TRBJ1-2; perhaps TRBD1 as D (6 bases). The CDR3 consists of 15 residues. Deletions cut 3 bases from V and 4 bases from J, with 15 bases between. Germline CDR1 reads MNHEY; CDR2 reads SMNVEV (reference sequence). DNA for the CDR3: TGTGCCAGCAGTTTTGAACAGGGTGGCAGCTATGGCTACACCTTC. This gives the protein CASSFEQGGSYGYTF.

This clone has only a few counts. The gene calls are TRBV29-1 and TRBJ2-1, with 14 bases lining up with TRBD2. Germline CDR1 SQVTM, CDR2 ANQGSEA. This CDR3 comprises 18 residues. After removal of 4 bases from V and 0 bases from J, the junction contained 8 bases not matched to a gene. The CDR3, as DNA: TGCAGCGTTGGAGGGGGACTAGCGGGGGCCGTCTCCTACAATGAGCAGTTCTTC. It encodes CSVGGGLAGAVSYNEQFF.